One TCR beta chain is described in this entry. Its antigen is not identified. Roughly 99,000 TCR templates were assayed per sample. This table comes from immunoSEQ multiplex PCR, and its TCRdb copy is limited to in-frame clones, with some not included. The sample includes 90,000 to 95,000 clones, more than 85% of them seen just once. This sample was included in a study of siplizumab effects on memory and regulatory T cells. Study results and caveats: The diversity of naive T cells seemed greater than that of memory cells, and their alloresponse contribution seemed major. Treg-derived clones made up an average of roughly 70% of mappable alloreactive CD4+ clones with siplizumab and 25% to 30% in controls. Only a minority of proliferating CD4+ or CD8+ clones had an assignable naive or memory phenotype, with roughly 75-96% lacking one.

The TCR originated in a human donor in good health. The sequenced sample was CD8+ T cells sorted from blood.

The CDR3 sequence is CAISESHEQYF. DNA for the CDR3: TGTGCCATCAGTGAGAGTCACGAGCAGTACTTC. The chain links TRBV10-3 to TRBJ2-7; D unresolved. V was pared by 2 bases and J by 5 bases, with 4 bases between. The CDR3 is 11 residues long. The germline V gene has CDR1 ENHRY and CDR2 SYGVKD.